This T cell receptor (beta chain) is drawn from a study of T cell repertoires in cytomegalovirus infection (dated by TCRdb to between 2019 and 2020). With respect to the entire study: Donor HLA type was relevant to the analysis, as public TCR beta signatures indicated carriage of CMV infection together with the matching HLA type.

As concerns this clonotype: Its antigen is not yet known. No per-base quality is available; no much larger clone lies one base away.

V drops 5 bases and J drops 2 bases, leaving 13 bases in between. Measured from the cysteine to the phenylalanine, the CDR3 is 14 residues long. The DNA shown is the 42-base CDR3, in frame from base 1. Per the germline V gene (reference sequence), MNHEY is the CDR1 and SMNVEV is the CDR2. Points the paper makes about the study in general: In the ex vivo response, HLA-C-restricted CMV-specific TCR beta clonotypes were dominant, and in two of eight donors the single most frequent clonotype came from this HLA-C-restricted group. In both this cohort and an independent cohort of a few hundred donors, the cumulative frequency of public TCR beta family members distinguished carriers of CMV infection plus the relevant HLA type.

TCRdb shows the sequencer as Illumina HiSeq 1500. TCRdb took the public reads, trimmed them with fastp at Q25, ran MiXCR for clone calling and kept in-frame beta chains. Each record represents a unique CDR3 protein, reported with the most common genes and DNA among its rows. In this sample the table shows hundreds of thousands of distinct CDR3 sequences, about 17% of which occur a single time. Of the sample, around 12% falls within the top ten clones. The rearranged chain carries TRBV27 and TRBJ2-7, and the D gene may be TRBD1, 6 bases matching. Sequenced material: PBMCs. This TCR derives from a human donor in good health (CMV status not recorded). Some clones in this sample may be carry-over from other donors' samples. The bases read TGTGCCAGCAGTAGGGGGACATTGGCCTACGAGCAGTACTTC. Protein translation: CASSRGTLAYEQYF.